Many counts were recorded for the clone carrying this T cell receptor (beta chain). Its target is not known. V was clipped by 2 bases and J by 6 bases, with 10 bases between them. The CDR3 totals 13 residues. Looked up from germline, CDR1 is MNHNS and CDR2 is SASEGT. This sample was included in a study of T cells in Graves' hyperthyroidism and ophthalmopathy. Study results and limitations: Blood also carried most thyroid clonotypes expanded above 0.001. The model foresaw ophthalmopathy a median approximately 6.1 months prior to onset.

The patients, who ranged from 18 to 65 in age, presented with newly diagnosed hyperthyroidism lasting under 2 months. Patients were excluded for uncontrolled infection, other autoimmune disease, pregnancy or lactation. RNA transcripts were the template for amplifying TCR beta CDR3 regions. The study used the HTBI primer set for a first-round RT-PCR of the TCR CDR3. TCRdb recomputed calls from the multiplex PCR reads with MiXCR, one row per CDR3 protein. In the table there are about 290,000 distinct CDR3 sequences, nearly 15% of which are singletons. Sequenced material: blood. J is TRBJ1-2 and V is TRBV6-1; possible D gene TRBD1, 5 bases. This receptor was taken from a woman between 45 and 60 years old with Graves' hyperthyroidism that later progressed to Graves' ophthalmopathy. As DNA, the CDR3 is TGTGCCAGCAGTGAACCCGACAGCGATGGCTACACCTTC. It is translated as CASSEPDSDGYTF.